A selection of T cell receptor beta chains follows, all from one sample in a study of CD4 and CD8 cells across lung adenocarcinoma regions. A single record per CDR3 protein comes from TCRdb applying MiXCR to the PCR reads. The sample consists of roughly 8,000 distinct CDR3 sequences, 45% to 50% of them appearing once. The sequencing sample was made of CD8+ T cells from the center of a lung tumor. The receptor set was obtained from a male donor with lung adenocarcinoma. The CD4 and CD8 labels of this study may be unreliable. Each CDR3 is given with its conserved first and last residue. Fields, in order: J gene, clone size, V gene, D gene, CDR3 protein, CDR3 DNA. D genes are given only for firm matches. A clone size is listed for some rows: how often the clone was seen (once, few, many), or a class if it is expanded.

TRBJ2-1 | many | TRBV3-1 | - | CASSQASGNEQFF | TGTGCCAGCAGCCAAGCGTCCGGCAATGAGCAGTTCTTC
TRBJ2-7 | many | TRBV25-1 | - | CASSEGTLEQYF | TGTGCCAGCAGCGAGGGGACGCTTGAGCAGTACTTC
TRBJ2-3 | many | TRBV7-2 | TRBD1 | CASSPVLRAETGKFADTQYF | TGTGCCAGCAGCCCCGTTTTAAGAGCTGAGACAGGGAAGTTTGCGGATACGCAGTATTTT
TRBJ1-3 | - | TRBV30 | - | CAWSVNSGNTIYF | TGTGCCTGGTCAGTCAACTCTGGAAACACCATATATTTT
TRBJ2-3 | - | TRBV6-1 | TRBD2 | CASSGPGTSGSTDTQYF | TGTGCCAGCAGTGGACCCGGGACTAGCGGGAGTACAGATACGCAGTATTTT
TRBJ2-1 | - | TRBV6-1 | TRBD2 | CASRFSGSSYNEQFF | TGTGCCAGCAGGTTTAGCGGGAGCTCCTACAATGAGCAGTTCTTC
TRBJ2-1 | - | TRBV6-1 | - | CASSELTDYNEQFF | TGTGCCAGCAGTGAACTTACGGATTACAATGAGCAGTTCTTC
TRBJ2-3 | few | TRBV3-1 | TRBD1 | CASSHTMTGGRDTQYF | TGTGCCAGCAGCCATACCATGACAGGGGGGAGGGATACGCAGTATTTT
TRBJ2-1 | - | TRBV6-5 | TRBD1 | CASSYTGTAPNEQFF | TGTGCCAGCAGTTATACCGGGACAGCCCCTAATGAGCAGTTCTTC
TRBJ2-5 | - | TRBV3-1 | TRBD2 | CASSVRLAGEETQYF | TGTGCCAGCAGCGTACGACTAGCGGGAGAGGAGACCCAGTACTTC
TRBJ2-3 | once | TRBV27 | - | CARGLSGTDTQYF | TGTGCCAGGGGTTTGAGCGGCACAGATACGCAGTACTTT
TRBJ2-2 | once | TRBV6-1 | - | CAVWRDTGELFF | TGTGCCGTCTGGAGGGACACCGGGGAGCTGTTTTTT
TRBJ1-5 | many | TRBV4-1 | - | CASSLLRVNQPQHF | TGCGCCAGCAGCCTGTTGCGGGTTAATCAGCCCCAGCATTTT
TRBJ1-2 | many | TRBV6-1 | - | CASSVADRGGGYTF | TGTGCCAGCAGTGTCGCGGACCGGGGTGGCGGCTACACCTTC
TRBJ2-5 | - | TRBV4-1 | TRBD2 | CASSQVAGGGGRDQETQYF | TGCGCCAGCAGCCAAGTAGCGGGGGGGGGGGGCCGGGACCAAGAGACCCAGTACTTC
TRBJ2-5 | few | TRBV4-1 | TRBD2 | CASSQDRPGRGLETQYF | TGCGCCAGCAGCCAAGATCGGCCCGGGAGGGGCTTAGAGACCCAGTACTTC
TRBJ2-5 | - | TRBV25-1 | TRBD2 | CASSDRPAGTLRPAIETQYF | TGTGCCAGCAGTGATAGGCCAGCGGGGACCTTACGGCCGGCCATAGAGACCCAGTACTTC
TRBJ2-5 | many | TRBV7-6 | - | CASGPRGRETQYF | TGTGCCAGCGGACCCAGGGGCCGGGAGACCCAGTACTTC
TRBJ2-5 | - | TRBV12-3/TRBV12-4 | TRBD1 | CASKRQGQETQYF | TGTGCCAGCAAAAGACAGGGCCAAGAGACCCAGTACTTC
TRBJ1-1 | many | TRBV10-1 | - | CASSELRGSTEAFF | TGCGCCAGCAGTGAGTTACGCGGGAGCACTGAAGCTTTCTTT
TRBJ2-1 | few | TRBV27 | TRBD2 | CASSLPAGGLNEQFF | TGTGCCAGCAGTTTACCAGCGGGAGGTCTTAATGAGCAGTTCTTC
TRBJ2-7 | - | TRBV6-1 | - | CASSAKNTYEQYF | TGTGCCAGCAGTGCGAAGAACACCTACGAGCAGTACTTC
TRBJ2-6 | - | TRBV6-1 | TRBD1 | CASSEALRDRSSGANVLTF | TGTGCCAGCAGTGAAGCGCTTCGGGACAGGAGCTCTGGGGCCAACGTCCTGACTTTC
TRBJ2-4 | - | TRBV6-4 | TRBD2 | CASSSPPGRGAKDMQYF | TGTGCCAGCAGTTCCCCCCCGGGGAGGGGAGCCAAAGATATGCAGTACTTC
TRBJ2-5 | many | TRBV6-5 | - | CASSSLDSEETQYF | TGTGCCAGCAGTTCATTAGACAGCGAAGAGACCCAGTACTTC
TRBJ2-1 | few | TRBV9 | TRBD2 | CASSSRTSEIKNEQFF | TGTGCCAGCAGCTCCCGGACTAGCGAAATTAAGAATGAGCAGTTCTTC
TRBJ1-5 | many | TRBV6-1 | - | CASILRRGNQPQHF | TGTGCCAGCATTCTTCGCAGGGGCAATCAGCCCCAGCATTTT
TRBJ2-1 | many | TRBV27 | - | CASSPPGSSSYNEQFF | TGTGCCAGCAGTCCCCCAGGGTCTAGCTCCTACAATGAGCAGTTCTTC
TRBJ2-5 | few | TRBV6-2/TRBV6-3 | - | CASSYHIKETQYF | TGTGCCAGCAGCTACCATATCAAAGAGACCCAGTACTTC
TRBJ2-7 | - | TRBV7-2 | TRBD1 | CASSANRGPYEQYF | TGTGCCAGCAGCGCAAACAGGGGACCCTACGAGCAGTACTTC
TRBJ2-4 | - | TRBV6-5 | TRBD1 | CASSFRGRWDIQYF | TGTGCCAGCAGTTTCAGGGGGCGTTGGGACATTCAGTACTTC
TRBJ2-1 | - | TRBV25-1 | TRBD2 | CASRGGTSGMVYNEQFF | TGTGCCAGCAGGGGCGGGACTAGCGGGATGGTCTACAATGAGCAGTTCTTC
TRBJ2-2 | - | TRBV6-5 | TRBD2 | CASSSLAGGLNPGELFF | TGTGCCAGCAGTTCCCTGGCGGGAGGGCTAAATCCGGGGGAGCTGTTTTTT
TRBJ1-5 | - | TRBV10-1 | TRBD1 | CANDRDGQPQHF | TGCGCCAACGACAGGGACGGGCAGCCCCAGCATTTT
TRBJ2-1 | - | TRBV10-1 | - | CASTGLQISYNEQFF | TGCGCCAGCACGGGCCTACAGATTTCCTACAATGAGCAGTTCTTC
TRBJ2-7 | many | TRBV6-5 | TRBD2 | CASSYGAGGSYEQYF | TGTGCCAGCAGTTACGGGGCGGGGGGTTCGTACGAGCAGTACTTC
TRBJ2-4 | - | TRBV6-1 | - | CASSISGTRVKNIQYF | TGTGCCAGCAGTATCTCCGGGACGCGAGTCAAAAACATTCAGTACTTC
TRBJ2-4 | - | TRBV27 | TRBD1 | CASSKRQGLAKNIQYF | TGTGCCAGCAGTAAACGACAGGGATTAGCCAAAAACATTCAGTACTTC
TRBJ2-1 | - | TRBV10-3 | TRBD1 | CAIRGTGSGNEQFF | TGTGCCATCAGAGGGACAGGGTCGGGCAATGAGCAGTTCTTC
TRBJ1-1 | - | TRBV6-5 | - | CASSYVGTEAFF | TGTGCCAGCAGTTATGTGGGGACTGAAGCTTTCTTT
TRBJ2-3 | - | TRBV27 | - | CASSALALSQDTQYF | TGTGCCAGCAGTGCATTAGCACTTAGCCAAGATACCCAGTATTTC
TRBJ2-7 | many | TRBV9 | TRBD2 | CASSVGAGALYEQYF | TGTGCCAGCAGCGTAGGAGCGGGGGCCCTCTACGAGCAGTACTTC
TRBJ2-5 | - | TRBV6-5 | - | CATIRESRAQETQYF | TGTGCCACCATTCGCGAGAGCCGGGCCCAAGAGACCCAGTACTTC
TRBJ1-5 | many | TRBV27 | - | CASGPRNQPQHF | TGTGCCAGCGGGCCCCGAAATCAGCCCCAGCATTTT
TRBJ2-1 | many | TRBV27 | - | CASSFGGTNSYNEQFF | TGTGCCAGCAGTTTCGGAGGGACCAACTCCTACAATGAGCAGTTCTTC
TRBJ1-3 | - | TRBV20-1 | - | CSARGPGTDIGNTIYF | TGCAGTGCTAGGGGCCCCGGGACGGATATTGGAAACACCATATATTTT
TRBJ2-3 | - | TRBV6-5 | TRBD2 | CASSYGGGPSKDTQYF | TGTGCCAGCAGTTACGGGGGGGGACCGAGCAAAGATACGCAGTATTTC
TRBJ2-2 | - | TRBV6-1 | TRBD1 | CVSSVRGGANTGELYF | TGTGTCAGCAGTGTGCGAGGGGGCGCGAACACCGGGGAGCTGTATTTT
TRBJ1-6 | many | TRBV9 | - | CASSARTGSSSPLHF | TGTGCCAGCAGCGCCCGTACAGGGTCTAGTTCACCCCTCCACTTT
TRBJ2-5 | - | TRBV6-2/TRBV6-3 | TRBD2 | CASSYLAGGWEQETQYF | TGTGCCAGCAGTTACCTAGCGGGAGGATGGGAACAAGAGACCCAGTACTTC
TRBJ2-6 | - | TRBV6-5 | - | CASSYWTSGANVLTF | TGTGCCAGCAGTTACTGGACTTCTGGGGCCAACGTCCTGACTTTC
TRBJ2-3 | once | TRBV10-2 | - | CASSETGDTQYF | TGCGCCAGCAGTGAAACGGGCGATACGCAGTATTTT
TRBJ2-3 | - | TRBV5-1 | - | CASSRASDTQYF | TGCGCCAGCAGCCGGGCCTCAGATACGCAGTATTTT
TRBJ2-1 | many | TRBV7-6 | - | CASSHLVGDEQFF | TGTGCCAGCAGCCACCTAGTGGGGGATGAGCAGTTCTTC
TRBJ2-1 | - | TRBV3-1 | TRBD2 | CASSSFWAGDEQFF | TGTGCCAGCTCCTCTTTTTGGGCGGGGGATGAGCAGTTCTTC
TRBJ2-5 | few | TRBV6-1 | TRBD2 | CASASGGRPGETQYF | TGTGCCAGCGCCTCGGGCGGGAGGCCTGGGGAGACCCAGTACTTC
TRBJ2-1 | - | TRBV6-5 | - | CASSYAAAGGRETQFF | TGTGCCAGCAGTTACGCCGCGGCCGGGGGTAGGGAGACCCAGTTCTTC
TRBJ2-5 | - | TRBV20-1 | TRBD2 | CSARLAGGQGTQYF | TGCAGTGCTAGACTAGCGGGGGGTCAAGGGACCCAGTACTTC
TRBJ2-7 | few | TRBV10-1 | - | CASRRRGLYEQYF | TGCGCCAGCCGGCGGAGAGGACTGTACGAGCAGTACTTC
TRBJ2-3 | - | TRBV10-3 | TRBD2 | CAIATSGSPDTQYF | TGTGCCATCGCAACTAGCGGGAGTCCAGATACGCAGTATTTT